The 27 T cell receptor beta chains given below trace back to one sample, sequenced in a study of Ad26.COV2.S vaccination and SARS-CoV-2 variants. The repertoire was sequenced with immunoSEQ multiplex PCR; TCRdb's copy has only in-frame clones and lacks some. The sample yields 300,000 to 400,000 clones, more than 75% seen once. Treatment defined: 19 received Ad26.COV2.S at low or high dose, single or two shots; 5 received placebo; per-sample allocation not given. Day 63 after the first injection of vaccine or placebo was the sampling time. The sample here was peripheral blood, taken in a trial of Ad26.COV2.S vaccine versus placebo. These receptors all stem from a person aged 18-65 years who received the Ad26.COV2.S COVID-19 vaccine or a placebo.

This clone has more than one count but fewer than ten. The chain's CDR3 is CASSQTGRVSPLHF. Written as DNA, the CDR3 is TGTGCCAGCAGCCAGACAGGGAGGGTATCACCCCTCCACTTT. This chain uses TRBV7-3 with TRBJ1-6; 7 bases line up with TRBD1. The CDR3 length is 14 residues. The J segment lost 10 bases and the V segment lost 5 bases, leaving 8 bases of the junction unmatched. Germline V gives CDR1 SGHTA, CDR2 FQGTGA. Filled out from reference TRBV7-3 and TRBJ1-6, the complete variable domain reads GAGVSQTPSNKVTEKGKYVELRCDPISGHTALYWYRQSLGQGPEFLIYFQGTGAADDSGLPNDRFFAVRPEGSVSTLKIQRTERGDSAVYLCASSQTGRVSPLHFGNGTRLTVT.

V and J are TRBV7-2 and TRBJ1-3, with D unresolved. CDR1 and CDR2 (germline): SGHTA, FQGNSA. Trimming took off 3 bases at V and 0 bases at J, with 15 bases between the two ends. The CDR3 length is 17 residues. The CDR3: CASSFGPGFGSGNTIYF. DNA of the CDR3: TGTGCCAGCAGCTTCGGGCCTGGGTTTGGCTCTGGAAACACCATATATTTT.

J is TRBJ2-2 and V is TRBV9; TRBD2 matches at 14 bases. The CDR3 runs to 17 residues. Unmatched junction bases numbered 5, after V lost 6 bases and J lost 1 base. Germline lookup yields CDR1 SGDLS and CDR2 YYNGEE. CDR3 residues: CASTPGLAGENTGELFF. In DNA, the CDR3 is TGTGCCAGCACTCCGGGACTAGCGGGGGAGAACACCGGGGAGCTGTTTTTT.

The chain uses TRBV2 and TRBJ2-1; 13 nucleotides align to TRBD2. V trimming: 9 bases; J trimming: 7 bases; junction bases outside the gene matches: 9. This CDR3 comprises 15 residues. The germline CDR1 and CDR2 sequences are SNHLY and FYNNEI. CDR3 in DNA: TGTGCCAGGATCAGACTAGCGGGGGGCGGGAATGAGCAGTTCTTC. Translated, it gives CARIRLAGGGNEQFF.

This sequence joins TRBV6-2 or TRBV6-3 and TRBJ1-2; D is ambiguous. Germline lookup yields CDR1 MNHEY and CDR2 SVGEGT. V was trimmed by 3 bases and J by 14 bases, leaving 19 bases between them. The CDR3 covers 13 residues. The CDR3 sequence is CASSYPSVLGLTF. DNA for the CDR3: TGTGCCAGCAGTTATCCCTCCGTTTTGGGCTTAACCTTC.

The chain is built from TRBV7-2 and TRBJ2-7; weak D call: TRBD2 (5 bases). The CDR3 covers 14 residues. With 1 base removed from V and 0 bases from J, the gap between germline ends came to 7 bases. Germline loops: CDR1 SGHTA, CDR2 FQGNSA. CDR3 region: CASSLGTSSYEQYF. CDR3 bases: TGTGCCAGCAGCTTAGGGACTTCCTCCTACGAGCAGTACTTC.

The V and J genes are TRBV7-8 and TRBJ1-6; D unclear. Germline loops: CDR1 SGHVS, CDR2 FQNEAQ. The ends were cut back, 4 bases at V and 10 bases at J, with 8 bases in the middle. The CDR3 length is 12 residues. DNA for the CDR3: TGTGCCAGCAGCTCAGAGCCATCACCCCTCCACTTT. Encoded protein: CASSSEPSPLHF. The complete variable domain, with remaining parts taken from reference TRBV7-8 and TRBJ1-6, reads GAGVSQSPRYKVAKRGQDVALRCDPISGHVSLFWYQQALGQGPEFLTYFQNEAQLDKSGLPSDRFFAERPEGSVSTLKIQRTQQEDSAVYLCASSSEPSPLHFGNGTRLTVT.

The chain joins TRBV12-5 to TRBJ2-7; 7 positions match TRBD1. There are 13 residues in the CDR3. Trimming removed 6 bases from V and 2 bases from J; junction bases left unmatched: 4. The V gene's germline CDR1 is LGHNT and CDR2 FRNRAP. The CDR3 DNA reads TGTGCTAGTGGCTCCGGGACAGCCTACGAGCAGTACTTC. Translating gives CASGSGTAYEQYF.

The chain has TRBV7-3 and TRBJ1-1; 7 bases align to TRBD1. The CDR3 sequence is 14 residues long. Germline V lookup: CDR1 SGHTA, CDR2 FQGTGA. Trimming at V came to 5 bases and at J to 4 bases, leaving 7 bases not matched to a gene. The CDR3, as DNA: TGTGCCAGCAGCGCTCAGGGGGGGAGCACTGAAGCTTTCTTT. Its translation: CASSAQGGSTEAFF. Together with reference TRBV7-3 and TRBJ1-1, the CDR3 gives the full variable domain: GAGVSQTPSNKVTEKGKYVELRCDPISGHTALYWYRQSLGQGPEFLIYFQGTGAADDSGLPNDRFFAVRPEGSVSTLKIQRTERGDSAVYLCASSAQGGSTEAFFGQGTRLTVV.

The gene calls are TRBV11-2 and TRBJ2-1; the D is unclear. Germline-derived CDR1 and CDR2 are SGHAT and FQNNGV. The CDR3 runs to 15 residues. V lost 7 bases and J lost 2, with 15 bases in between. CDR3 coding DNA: TGTGCCAGCACCGAGACCTCTTTGCCCTACAATGAGCAGTTCTTC. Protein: CASTETSLPYNEQFF.

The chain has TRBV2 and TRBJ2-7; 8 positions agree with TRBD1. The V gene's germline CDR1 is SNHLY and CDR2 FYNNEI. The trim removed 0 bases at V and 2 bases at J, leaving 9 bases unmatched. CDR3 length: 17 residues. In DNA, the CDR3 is TGTGCCAGCAGTGAAGCGGGAGTCGGGACAGGAACCTACGAGCAGTACTTC. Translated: CASSEAGVGTGTYEQYF.

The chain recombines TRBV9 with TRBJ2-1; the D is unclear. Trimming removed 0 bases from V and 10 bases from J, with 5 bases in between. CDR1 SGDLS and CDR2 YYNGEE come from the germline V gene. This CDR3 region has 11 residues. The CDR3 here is CASSVGREQFF. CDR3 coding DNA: TGTGCCAGCAGCGTAGGAAGGGAGCAGTTCTTC.

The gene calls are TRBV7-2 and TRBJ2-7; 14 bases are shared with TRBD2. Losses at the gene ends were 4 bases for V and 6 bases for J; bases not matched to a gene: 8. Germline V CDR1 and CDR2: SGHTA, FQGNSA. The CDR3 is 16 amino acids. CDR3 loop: CASSYQSTSGGGEQYF. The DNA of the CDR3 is TGTGCCAGCAGCTACCAGTCGACTAGCGGGGGGGGCGAGCAGTACTTC.

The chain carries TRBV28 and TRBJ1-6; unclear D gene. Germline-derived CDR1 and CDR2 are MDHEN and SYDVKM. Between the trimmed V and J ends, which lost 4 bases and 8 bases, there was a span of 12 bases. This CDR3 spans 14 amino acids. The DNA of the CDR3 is TGTGCCAGCAGTTCCCAGAATTTTGATTCACCCCTCCACTTT. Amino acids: CASSSQNFDSPLHF.

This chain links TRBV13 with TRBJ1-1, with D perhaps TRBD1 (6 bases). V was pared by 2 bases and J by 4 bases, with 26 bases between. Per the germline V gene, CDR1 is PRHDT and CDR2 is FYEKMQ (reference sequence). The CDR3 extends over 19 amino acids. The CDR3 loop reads CASSLLTSDRLVGSTEAFF. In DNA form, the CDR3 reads TGTGCCAGCAGCTTACTGACGTCAGACAGGCTGGTCGGTTCCACTGAAGCTTTCTTT.

In DNA form, the CDR3 reads TGTGCCAGCAGCGAGGGACAGTACTACGAGCAGTACTTC. It encodes CASSEGQYYEQYF. V and J are TRBV7-8 and TRBJ2-7, with 7 positions matching TRBD1. Germline V CDR1 and CDR2: SGHVS, FQNEAQ. V was pared by 5 bases and J by 3 bases, with 4 bases of the junction left unmatched. There are 13 residues in the CDR3. Combining the CDR3 with reference TRBV7-8 and TRBJ2-7 gives the whole variable domain GAGVSQSPRYKVAKRGQDVALRCDPISGHVSLFWYQQALGQGPEFLTYFQNEAQLDKSGLPSDRFFAERPEGSVSTLKIQRTQQEDSAVYLCASSEGQYYEQYFGPGTRLTVT.

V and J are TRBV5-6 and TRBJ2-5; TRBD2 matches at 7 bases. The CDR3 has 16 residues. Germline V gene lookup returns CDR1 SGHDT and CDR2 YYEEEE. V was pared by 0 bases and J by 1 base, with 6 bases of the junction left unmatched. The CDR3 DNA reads TGTGCCAGCAGCTTGGGGGAGGGAGGGAGCCAAGAGACCCAGTACTTC. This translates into CASSLGEGGSQETQYF.

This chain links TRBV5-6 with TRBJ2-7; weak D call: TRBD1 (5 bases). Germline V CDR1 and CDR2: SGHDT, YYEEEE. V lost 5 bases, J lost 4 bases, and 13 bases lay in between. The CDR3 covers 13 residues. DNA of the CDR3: TGTGCCAGCAGAGGGCCCAGGGAATACGAGCAGTACTTC. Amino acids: CASRGPREYEQYF.

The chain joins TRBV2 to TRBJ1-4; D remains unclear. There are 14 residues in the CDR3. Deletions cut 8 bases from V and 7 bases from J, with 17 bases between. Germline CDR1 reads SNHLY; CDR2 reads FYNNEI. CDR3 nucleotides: TGTGCCAGCTCCCTGAGGGTGAGACGTGAAAAACTGTTTTTT. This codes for CASSLRVRREKLFF.

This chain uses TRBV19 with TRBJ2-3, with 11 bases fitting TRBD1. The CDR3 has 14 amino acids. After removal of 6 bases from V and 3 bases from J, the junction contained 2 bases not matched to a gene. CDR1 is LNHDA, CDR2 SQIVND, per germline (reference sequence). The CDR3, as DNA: TGTGCCAGTAGGGACAGGGGGCAAACAGATACGCAGTATTTT. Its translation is CASRDRGQTDTQYF.

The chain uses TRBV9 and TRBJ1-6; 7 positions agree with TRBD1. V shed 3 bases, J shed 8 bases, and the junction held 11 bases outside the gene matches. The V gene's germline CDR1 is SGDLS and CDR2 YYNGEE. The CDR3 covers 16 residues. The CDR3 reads CASSGTTGPSDSPLHF. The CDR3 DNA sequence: TGTGCCAGCAGCGGAACGACAGGGCCGTCCGATTCACCCCTCCACTTT. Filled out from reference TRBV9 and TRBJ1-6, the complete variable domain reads DSGVTQTPKHLITATGQRVTLRCSPRSGDLSVYWYQQSLDQGLQFLIQYYNGEERAKGNILERFSAQQFPDLHSELNLSSLELGDSALYFCASSGTTGPSDSPLHFGNGTRLTVT.

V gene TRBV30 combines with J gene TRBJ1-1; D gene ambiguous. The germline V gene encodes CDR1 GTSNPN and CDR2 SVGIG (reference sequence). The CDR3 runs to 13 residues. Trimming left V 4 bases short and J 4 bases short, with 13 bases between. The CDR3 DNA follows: TGTGCCTGGACCCCCGGCCGGGGCACTGAAGCTTTCTTT. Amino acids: CAWTPGRGTEAFF.

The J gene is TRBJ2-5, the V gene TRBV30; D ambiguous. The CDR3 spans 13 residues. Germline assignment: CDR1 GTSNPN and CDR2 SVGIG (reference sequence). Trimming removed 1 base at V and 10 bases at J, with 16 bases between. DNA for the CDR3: TGTGCCTGGAGTGCATCGACCGGGTTCGGCCAGTACTTC. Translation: CAWSASTGFGQYF.

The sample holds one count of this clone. The CDR3 here is CASSLINRGDYGYTF. CDR3 bases: TGTGCCAGCAGCTTAATCAACAGGGGTGACTATGGCTACACCTTC. J is TRBJ1-2 and V is TRBV7-9; 7 bases match TRBD1. The ends lost 2 bases at V and 3 bases at J; junction bases unmatched: 6. Germline lookup yields CDR1 SEHNR and CDR2 FQNEAQ (reference sequence). This CDR3 contains 15 residues.

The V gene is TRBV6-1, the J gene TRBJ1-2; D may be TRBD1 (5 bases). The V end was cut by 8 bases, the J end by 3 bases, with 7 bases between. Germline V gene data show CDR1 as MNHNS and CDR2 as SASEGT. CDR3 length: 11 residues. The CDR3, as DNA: TGTGCCAGCCAAGGGGACTATGGCTACACCTTC. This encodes CASQGDYGYTF.

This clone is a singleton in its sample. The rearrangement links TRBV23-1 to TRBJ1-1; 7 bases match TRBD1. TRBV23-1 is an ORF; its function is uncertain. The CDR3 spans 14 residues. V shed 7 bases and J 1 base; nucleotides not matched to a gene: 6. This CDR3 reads CASNPGTANTEAFF. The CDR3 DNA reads TGCGCCAGCAATCCGGGGACAGCGAACACTGAAGCTTTCTTT.

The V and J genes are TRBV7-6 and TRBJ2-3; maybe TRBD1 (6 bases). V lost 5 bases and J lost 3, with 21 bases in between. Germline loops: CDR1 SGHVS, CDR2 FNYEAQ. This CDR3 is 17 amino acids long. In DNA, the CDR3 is TGTGCCAGCAGCGTCGGCCCCGGGACAAGGAGGACAGATACGCAGTATTTT. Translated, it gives CASSVGPGTRRTDTQYF.